Below, 10 T cell receptor beta chains from the same sample are listed, as sequenced in a study of breast tumors, draining lymph nodes, adjacent tissues. TCRdb re-analysed the multiplex PCR reads in MiXCR, keeping a single row per CDR3 protein. The sample consists of about 200,000 distinct CDR3 sequences, 25% to 40% of them appearing once. Breast cancer patients provided tissue from their axillary draining lymph nodes. The sample comprised axillary lymph node tissue. These receptor sequences come from a female donor with breast cancer. Some clones in this sample may be carry-over from other donors' samples.

CDR3 nucleotide sequence: TGCAGTGCTAGAGATACGGGGACCGGGACAGGTCCGTTTAGCTACACCTTC. Residues: CSARDTGTGTGPFSYTF. V is TRBV20-1 and J is TRBJ1-2; 8 bases map to TRBD1. Germline V gives CDR1 DFQATT, CDR2 SNEGSKA (reference sequence). J gave up 9 bases and V 0 bases, and 18 bases lay outside the gene matches. The CDR3 is made up of 17 amino acids.

This clonotype was counted many times. The V call is TRBV20-1, the J call TRBJ2-1, with TRBD2 matching over 10 bases. This CDR3 region has 14 residues. Trimming at V came to 0 bases and at J to 5 bases, leaving 1 base not matched to a gene. CDR1 is DFQATT, CDR2 SNEGSKA, per germline (reference sequence). CDR3 coding DNA: TGCAGTGCTAGAGAACTAGCGGGGAACAATGAGCAGTTCTTC. Its protein product is CSARELAGNNEQFF.

Worth noting for this clonotype: The final CDR3 position lacks the conserved phenylalanine or tryptophan, pointing to a likely read error. This chain links TRBV9 with TRBJ2-6, with D tentatively TRBD2 (6 bases). Trimming pared 5 bases from V and 4 bases from J, leaving 13 bases between. Germline V lookup: CDR1 SGDLS, CDR2 YYNGEE. This CDR3 comprises 15 residues. The CDR3 DNA follows: TGTGCCAGCAGGGAGGGGACGGCCGGGGCCAACGTCCTGACTTCC. Its translation: CASREGTAGANVLTS.

On this clonotype itself: A much bigger clone sits one base away, suggesting this may be a read error. This chain links TRBV12-5 with TRBJ2-3, with TRBD2 identical over 13 bases. CDR3 size: 16 residues. The germline V gene encodes CDR1 LGHNT and CDR2 FRNRAP. The chain's CDR3 is CASSPGLAGAPDTRYF. The CDR3 DNA reads as TGTGCCAGCAGTCCCGGACTAGCGGGAGCCCCAGATACGCGGTATTTT.

This chain uses TRBV6-5 with TRBJ2-3; 10 bases align to TRBD1. The germline V gene has CDR1 MNHEY and CDR2 SVGAGI. CDR3 length: 14 amino acids. The V segment lost 7 bases and the J segment 5 bases; nucleotides outside the gene matches: 6. The DNA for the CDR3 is TGTGCCAGCAAAGTCGACAGGGGGCGAGATACGCAGTATTTT. Translating gives CASKVDRGRDTQYF.

The table lists this clonotype with many counts. The junction departs from the called germline gene at one end, perhaps through a read error. The chain recombines TRBV6-5 with TRBJ2-7; D is uncertain. The germline CDR1 and CDR2 sequences are MNHEY and SVGAGI. The CDR3 totals 15 residues. CDR3 in amino acids: CASSHSPPPLYEQYF. For the CDR3, the DNA is TGTGCCAGCAGTCACTCTCCGCCCCCCCTCTACGAGCAGTACTTC.

This clonotype was counted at least ten times. This CDR3 fails to terminate in the conserved phenylalanine or tryptophan, so it likely reflects a read error. No DNA is shown, since the ends of the CDR3 on it are uncertain; the CDR3 is the one TCRdb lists. The chain employs TRBV11-3 and TRBJ1-6; the D call in the table, TRBD1, was not verified against the DNA. The CDR3 spans 11 amino acids, including both terminal residues. Germline CDR1 reads SGHNT; CDR2 reads YENEEA. CDR3 sequence: CASSLDRLGTV.

This clonotype has at least ten counts. V and J are TRBV20-1 and TRBJ1-1, with D unclear. The length of the CDR3 is 15 residues. Germline assignment: CDR1 DFQATT and CDR2 SNEGSKA (reference sequence). V lost 0 bases, J lost 1 base, and 12 bases lay in between. The CDR3 spells CSARDQPRRNTEAFF. The CDR3 DNA reads TGCAGTGCTAGAGATCAACCCCGACGGAACACTGAAGCTTTCTTT.

This clonotype showed up many times. J is TRBJ1-3 and V is TRBV19; D uncertain. Per germline, CDR1 LNHDA and CDR2 SQIVND (reference sequence). Trimming took off 6 bases at V and 0 bases at J, with 6 bases between the two ends. The CDR3 covers 13 residues. CDR3 protein: CASRYSSGNTIYF. In nucleotides, the CDR3 is TGTGCCAGTAGGTACAGCTCTGGAAACACCATATATTTT.

This clonotype occurred many times. V is TRBV10-2 and J is TRBJ1-6; 7 bases line up with TRBD1. This CDR3 region has 13 residues. Germline assignment: CDR1 WSHSY and CDR2 SAAADI. V lost 3 bases to trimming and J lost 9 bases; unmatched junction nucleotides: 2. As DNA, the CDR3 is TGCGCCAGCAGTGACCAGGGGGTTTCACCCCTCCACTTT. Translation gives CASSDQGVSPLHF.